This is a list of T cell receptor beta chains from one sample in a study of cytomegalovirus exposure and HLA in healthy donors. Method: immunoSEQ multiplex PCR; TCRdb's copy keeps in-frame clones and lacks some. This table has under 90,000 clones, 90% appearing once. The sequencing sample was made of PBMCs. These receptors were collected from a man aged 18 to 29 in good health and CMV-seronegative. Each CDR3 is given with its conserved first and last residue. Fields, in order: V gene, J gene, D gene, clone size, CDR3 length, CDR3 DNA, CDR3 protein. The D gene is left open where the match is weak. Rows may omit the clone size; those that give it use once, few, many or a size class.

V gene: TRBV5-1
J gene: TRBJ2-7
D gene: NA
clone size: NA
CDR3 length: 14
CDR3 DNA: TGCGCCAGCAGCTTGTTAAGGGGCCCCTACGAGCAGTACTTC
CDR3 protein: CASSLLRGPYEQYF

V gene: TRBV10-3
J gene: TRBJ1-4
D gene: NA
clone size: NA
CDR3 length: 12
CDR3 DNA: TGTGCCACGCGGGGGGAACAGGAAAAACTGTTTTTT
CDR3 protein: CATRGEQEKLFF

V gene: TRBV7-3
J gene: TRBJ2-7
D gene: TRBD1
clone size: few
CDR3 length: 15
CDR3 DNA: TGTGCCAGCAGCCTAGACCCGGGACAGGTTTCCGAGCAGTACTTC
CDR3 protein: CASSLDPGQVSEQYF

V gene: TRBV4-3
J gene: TRBJ1-2
D gene: NA
clone size: NA
CDR3 length: 17
CDR3 DNA: TGCGCCAGCAGCCAAGATCGCGTAATTTCTTCCTACTATGGCTACACCTTC
CDR3 protein: CASSQDRVISSYYGYTF

V gene: TRBV28
J gene: TRBJ2-5
D gene: TRBD1
clone size: NA
CDR3 length: 15
CDR3 DNA: TGTGCCAGCAGTTCAAGTAAAAGGGGGCTGGAGACCCAGTACTTC
CDR3 protein: CASSSSKRGLETQYF

V gene: TRBV27
J gene: TRBJ2-1
D gene: NA
clone size: NA
CDR3 length: 15
CDR3 DNA: TGTGCCAGCAGTTTTCTTCCTATCTATTTGAATGAGCAGTTCTTC
CDR3 protein: CASSFLPIYLNEQFF

V gene: TRBV7-6
J gene: TRBJ1-4
D gene: NA
clone size: NA
CDR3 length: 14
CDR3 DNA: TGTGCCAGCAGCTTTGGGGGGGCTAATGAAAAACTGTTTTTT
CDR3 protein: CASSFGGANEKLFF

V gene: TRBV6-4
J gene: TRBJ2-3
D gene: NA
clone size: NA
CDR3 length: 13
CDR3 DNA: TGTGCCAGCAGTGAGGCTAGCACAGATACGCAGTATTTT
CDR3 protein: CASSEASTDTQYF

V gene: TRBV4-3
J gene: TRBJ2-2
D gene: NA
clone size: NA
CDR3 length: 14
CDR3 DNA: TGCGCCAGCAGCCAAGATTTGGTAGCCGGGGAGCTGTTTTTT
CDR3 protein: CASSQDLVAGELFF

V gene: TRBV15
J gene: TRBJ2-1
D gene: TRBD2
clone size: once
CDR3 length: 17
CDR3 DNA: TGTGCCACCAGCAGCCGATCCCTAGCGGGAGCCTACAATGAGCAGTTCTTC
CDR3 protein: CATSSRSLAGAYNEQFF

V gene: TRBV5-4
J gene: TRBJ2-7
D gene: TRBD2
clone size: NA
CDR3 length: 15
CDR3 DNA: TGTGCCAGCAGCCTCCCGGGACTAGCGGGATACGAGCAGTACTTC
CDR3 protein: CASSLPGLAGYEQYF

V gene: TRBV7-2
J gene: TRBJ1-5
D gene: TRBD1
clone size: NA
CDR3 length: 18
CDR3 DNA: TGTGCCAGCAGCCCATTCTCCGGGACAGGGACTCTCAGGCAGCCCCAGCATTTT
CDR3 protein: CASSPFSGTGTLRQPQHF

V gene: TRBV21-1
J gene: TRBJ1-2
D gene: NA
clone size: NA
CDR3 length: 12
CDR3 DNA: TGTGCCAGCAGCAAATACAGGGATGGCTACACCTTC
CDR3 protein: CASSKYRDGYTF

V gene: TRBV28
J gene: TRBJ1-5
D gene: NA
clone size: NA
CDR3 length: 11
CDR3 DNA: TGTGCCAGCAGTTCGGATCAGCCCCAGCATTTT
CDR3 protein: CASSSDQPQHF

V gene: TRBV5-1
J gene: TRBJ2-6
D gene: TRBD2
clone size: NA
CDR3 length: 17
CDR3 DNA: TGCGCCAGCAGCTCGGGACTAGCGGCCTCTGGGGCCAACGTCCTGACTTTC
CDR3 protein: CASSSGLAASGANVLTF

V gene: TRBV5-5
J gene: TRBJ2-2
D gene: NA
clone size: NA
CDR3 length: 14
CDR3 DNA: TGTGCCAGCAGCCCTTACCAGGGGACCGGGGAGCTGTTTTTT
CDR3 protein: CASSPYQGTGELFF

V gene: TRBV19
J gene: TRBJ2-7
D gene: TRBD2
clone size: once
CDR3 length: 16
CDR3 DNA: TGTGCCAGTAGTACCGGGACTAGCCTACGTCTTTACGAGCAGTACTTC
CDR3 protein: CASSTGTSLRLYEQYF

V gene: TRBV20-1
J gene: TRBJ2-5
D gene: NA
clone size: NA
CDR3 length: 11
CDR3 DNA: TGCAGTGCCCGGGTACGTGCGGCCCAGTACTTC
CDR3 protein: CSARVRAAQYF

V gene: TRBV6-1
J gene: TRBJ2-5
D gene: NA
clone size: NA
CDR3 length: 12
CDR3 DNA: TGTGCCAGCAGTGAATCTCTCCAGACCCAGTACTTC
CDR3 protein: CASSESLQTQYF

V gene: TRBV6-1
J gene: TRBJ1-2
D gene: TRBD1
clone size: once
CDR3 length: 16
CDR3 DNA: TGTGCCAGCAGTGAAATAGTGACAGGGCGCAACTATGGCTACACCTTC
CDR3 protein: CASSEIVTGRNYGYTF

V gene: TRBV6-1
J gene: TRBJ1-2
D gene: NA
clone size: NA
CDR3 length: 13
CDR3 DNA: TGTGCCAGCAGTGAATTGGCAGACTATGGCTACACCTTC
CDR3 protein: CASSELADYGYTF

V gene: TRBV11-2
J gene: TRBJ2-7
D gene: TRBD1
clone size: once
CDR3 length: 18
CDR3 DNA: TGTGCCAGCAGCCCCGCAGCCCGGGACAGGGGCCAGGGCTACGAGCAGTACTTC
CDR3 protein: CASSPAARDRGQGYEQYF

V gene: TRBV7-6
J gene: TRBJ2-1
D gene: NA
clone size: NA
CDR3 length: 13
CDR3 DNA: TGTGCCAGCAGGCCGCTCCGGTACAATGAGCAGTTCTTC
CDR3 protein: CASRPLRYNEQFF

V gene: TRBV11-2
J gene: TRBJ2-7
D gene: NA
clone size: NA
CDR3 length: 14
CDR3 DNA: TGTGCCAGCAGCAGGGGACTGGCCAACTACGAGCAGTACTTC
CDR3 protein: CASSRGLANYEQYF

V gene: TRBV29-1
J gene: TRBJ2-2
D gene: TRBD2
clone size: once
CDR3 length: 13
CDR3 DNA: TGCAGCGTTCGGCTAGCGGACACCGGGGAGCTGTTTTTT
CDR3 protein: CSVRLADTGELFF

V gene: TRBV4-3
J gene: TRBJ1-1
D gene: NA
clone size: NA
CDR3 length: 13
CDR3 DNA: TGCGCCAGCAGCCAAGTCCACCGGGCTGAAGCTTTCTTT
CDR3 protein: CASSQVHRAEAFF

V gene: TRBV10-3
J gene: TRBJ1-2
D gene: TRBD1
clone size: NA
CDR3 length: 14
CDR3 DNA: TGTGCCATCAGATGGGACAGGGGGCGAGGGGGCTACACCTTC
CDR3 protein: CAIRWDRGRGGYTF

V gene: TRBV7-9
J gene: TRBJ1-1
D gene: NA
clone size: NA
CDR3 length: 12
CDR3 DNA: TGTGCCAGCAGCTTCGACAGCACTGAAGCTTTCTTT
CDR3 protein: CASSFDSTEAFF

V gene: TRBV2
J gene: TRBJ2-3
D gene: NA
clone size: NA
CDR3 length: 15
CDR3 DNA: TGTGCCAGCAGTGGTAGCGGTACTAGCACAGATACGCAGTATTTT
CDR3 protein: CASSGSGTSTDTQYF

V gene: TRBV28
J gene: TRBJ1-3
D gene: NA
clone size: NA
CDR3 length: 12
CDR3 DNA: TGTGCCAGCAGATCGTCTGGAAACACCATATATTTT
CDR3 protein: CASRSSGNTIYF

V gene: TRBV5-1
J gene: TRBJ2-1
D gene: TRBD2
clone size: few
CDR3 length: 16
CDR3 DNA: TGCGCCAGCAGCTTCCTAGCGGGGAGCTCCTACAATGAGCAGTTCTTC
CDR3 protein: CASSFLAGSSYNEQFF

V gene: TRBV16
J gene: TRBJ2-1
D gene: TRBD2
clone size: NA
CDR3 length: 16
CDR3 DNA: TGTGCCAGCAGCCTCCCGGGGGCTAGCGGGACCAATGAGCAGTTCTTC
CDR3 protein: CASSLPGASGTNEQFF

V gene: TRBV7-2
J gene: TRBJ1-1
D gene: TRBD1
clone size: NA
CDR3 length: 15
CDR3 DNA: TGTGCCAGCAGCCCCCGGACAGGGGTGAACACTGAAGCTTTCTTT
CDR3 protein: CASSPRTGVNTEAFF

V gene: TRBV4-1
J gene: TRBJ1-1
D gene: NA
clone size: NA
CDR3 length: 17
CDR3 DNA: TGCGCCAGCAAAACCCACCACGGGGGGCGAGGAGGTACTGAAGCTTTCTTT
CDR3 protein: CASKTHHGGRGGTEAFF

V gene: TRBV30
J gene: TRBJ1-5
D gene: TRBD1
clone size: once
CDR3 length: 16
CDR3 DNA: TGTGCCTGGAGTGTACCCAGGGGGCGACTCAATCAGCCCCAGCATTTT
CDR3 protein: CAWSVPRGRLNQPQHF

V gene: TRBV23-1
J gene: TRBJ2-7
D gene: TRBD2
clone size: NA
CDR3 length: 14
CDR3 DNA: TGCGCCAGCAGTCATGAGCGGGAGTCCCACGAGCAGTACTTC
CDR3 protein: CASSHERESHEQYF

V gene: TRBV7-8
J gene: TRBJ2-4
D gene: NA
clone size: NA
CDR3 length: 15
CDR3 DNA: TGTGCCAGCAGCTTGGGGCTGGGGGCATCAAACATTCAGTACTTC
CDR3 protein: CASSLGLGASNIQYF

V gene: TRBV6-5
J gene: TRBJ2-5
D gene: TRBD1
clone size: NA
CDR3 length: 15
CDR3 DNA: TGTGCCAGCAGTTACGAACAGGGGACCTGGGGGACCCAGTACTTC
CDR3 protein: CASSYEQGTWGTQYF

V gene: TRBV2
J gene: TRBJ1-4
D gene: TRBD1
clone size: NA
CDR3 length: 17
CDR3 DNA: TGTGCCAGCAATGTGGGACAGGGTTTAGTGAATGAAGAAAAACTGTTTTTT
CDR3 protein: CASNVGQGLVNEEKLFF

V gene: TRBV27
J gene: TRBJ2-7
D gene: TRBD2
clone size: NA
CDR3 length: 13
CDR3 DNA: TGTGCCAGCCAGGCACTAGCGGGAGTCGAGCAGTACTTC
CDR3 protein: CASQALAGVEQYF

V gene: TRBV4-3
J gene: TRBJ2-3
D gene: NA
clone size: NA
CDR3 length: 16
CDR3 DNA: TGCGCCAGCAGCCAAGAGCTGGGAGTTAGCGCAGATACGCAGTATTTT
CDR3 protein: CASSQELGVSADTQYF

V gene: TRBV27
J gene: TRBJ1-1
D gene: NA
clone size: few
CDR3 length: 16
CDR3 DNA: TGTGCCAGCAGTTTAGGAGCAGGGAGGAGGAACACTGAAGCTTTCTTT
CDR3 protein: CASSLGAGRRNTEAFF

V gene: TRBV29-1
J gene: TRBJ1-1
D gene: TRBD1
clone size: few
CDR3 length: 13
CDR3 DNA: TGCAGCGCTCAGACAGGGGCGAACACTGAAGCTTTCTTT
CDR3 protein: CSAQTGANTEAFF

V gene: TRBV5-1
J gene: TRBJ2-7
D gene: TRBD1
clone size: NA
CDR3 length: 15
CDR3 DNA: TGCGCCAGCAGCACCGGACAGGGAGGAGCTCTGAAGCAGTACTTC
CDR3 protein: CASSTGQGGALKQYF

V gene: TRBV18
J gene: TRBJ2-7
D gene: NA
clone size: NA
CDR3 length: 15
CDR3 DNA: TGTGCCAGCTCACCACCGGAGGGCGGCGGATACGAGCAGTACTTC
CDR3 protein: CASSPPEGGGYEQYF

V gene: TRBV6-1
J gene: TRBJ2-7
D gene: TRBD1
clone size: once
CDR3 length: 16
CDR3 DNA: TGTGCCAGCAGTGTGGAGCGGCCCAGGGGGTCCTACGAGCAGTACTTC
CDR3 protein: CASSVERPRGSYEQYF

V gene: TRBV19
J gene: TRBJ2-1
D gene: TRBD2
clone size: NA
CDR3 length: 19
CDR3 DNA: TGTGCCAGTAGTCCCCCGGGGACTAGCGGGACGAGCTCCTACAATGAGCAGTTCTTC
CDR3 protein: CASSPPGTSGTSSYNEQFF

V gene: TRBV28
J gene: TRBJ2-1
D gene: TRBD1
clone size: NA
CDR3 length: 15
CDR3 DNA: TGTGCCAGCAGTACACAGGGGGCATTACAATGGGAGCAGTTCTTC
CDR3 protein: CASSTQGALQWEQFF

V gene: TRBV4-3
J gene: TRBJ2-2
D gene: TRBD2
clone size: NA
CDR3 length: 17
CDR3 DNA: TGCGCCAGCAGCCAGAATCCTAGCGGAACGAACACCGGGGAGCTGTTTTTT
CDR3 protein: CASSQNPSGTNTGELFF

V gene: TRBV7-6
J gene: TRBJ2-7
D gene: TRBD2
clone size: NA
CDR3 length: 16
CDR3 DNA: TGTGCCAGCAGCCTGGGACTAGCGGGAGGTCAATACGAGCAGTACTTC
CDR3 protein: CASSLGLAGGQYEQYF